The next 15 T cell receptor beta chains were all read from a single sample in a study of cytotoxic CD8 clonotypes in ibrutinib-treated CLL. The data were produced by immunoSEQ multiplex PCR, yet TCRdb's version contains in-frame clones alone and is incomplete. The repertoire holds 11,000 to 15,000 clones, with approximately 52% as singletons. The sequencing used PBMCs, collected at an approximately 23-month disease-progression time point, from a patient treated with ibrutinib. Receptors were obtained from a human donor with chronic lymphocytic leukemia.

The chain joins TRBV5-1 to TRBJ1-1, with unresolved D. V lost 0 bases, J lost 1 base, and 7 bases lay in between. This CDR3 has 14 residues. Germline CDR1 SGHRS, CDR2 YFSETQ. Here the CDR3 reads CASSLVQWNTEAFF. As DNA, the CDR3 is TGCGCCAGCAGCTTGGTTCAGTGGAACACTGAAGCTTTCTTT.

This clone occurred a few times. This chain uses TRBV10-3 with TRBJ2-6; 7 bases line up with TRBD1. This CDR3 region has 16 residues. In germline, CDR1 is ENHRY, CDR2 SYGVKD. V dropped 3 bases and J dropped 4; count of bases not matched to a gene: 6. The CDR3 spells CAISDHRGSGANVLTF. In DNA form, the CDR3 reads TGTGCCATCAGTGATCACAGGGGTTCAGGGGCCAACGTCCTGACTTTC.

The chain carries TRBV5-6 and TRBJ1-2; D unclear. The germline gives CDR1 SGHDT, CDR2 YYEEEE. The CDR3 totals 14 residues. Trimming cost V 5 bases and J 4 bases, with 15 bases left between them. DNA for the CDR3: TGTGCCAGCAGGATCACGGGGTTGGGCTATGGCTACACCTTC. Encoded protein: CASRITGLGYGYTF.

The chain couples TRBV18 to TRBJ2-3; 8 nucleotides align to TRBD2. The CDR3 loop spans 16 amino acids. CDR1 and CDR2 (germline): KGHSH, LQKENI. The ends lost 0 bases at V and 5 bases at J; junction bases unmatched: 7. The CDR3 region is CASSPPTGGAGDTQYF. CDR3 coding DNA: TGTGCCAGCTCACCACCCACCGGGGGGGCCGGAGATACGCAGTATTTT.

The chain combines TRBV7-9 with TRBJ1-5, with D hard to call. Deletions cut 5 bases from V and 5 bases from J, with 16 bases between. This CDR3 is built from 15 residues. Germline CDR1 SEHNR, CDR2 FQNEAQ (reference sequence). The CDR3 spells CASSRLSSSYQPQHF. CDR3 DNA: TGTGCCAGCAGCCGACTTAGTAGCAGTTATCAGCCCCAGCATTTT.

The table lists this clone with a few counts. The chain recombines TRBV2 with TRBJ1-1; D perhaps matches TRBD1 (6 bases). V dropped 4 bases and J dropped 1 base, with 10 bases sitting between them. The CDR3 runs 14 residues. The germline gives CDR1 SNHLY, CDR2 FYNNEI. CDR3 sequence reads: CASSVGAANTEAFF. CDR3 bases: TGTGCCAGCAGTGTGGGGGCGGCGAACACTGAAGCTTTCTTT.

This clone is labeled medium-sized. This rearrangement joins TRBV5-4 to TRBJ1-6; weak D call: TRBD1 (5 bases). This CDR3 contains 16 residues. CDR1 SGHNT and CDR2 YYREEE come from the germline V gene (reference sequence). Trimming removed 4 bases from V and 5 bases from J, with 16 bases in between. The CDR3 spells CASSLPGLLNNSPLHF. CDR3 bases: TGTGCCAGCAGCCTACCGGGGCTATTAAATAATTCACCCCTCCACTTT.

This clone was detected a few times. The chain employs TRBV19 and TRBJ1-2; 9 positions match TRBD1. The length of the CDR3 is 14 residues. V lost 4 bases, J lost 4 bases, and 4 bases stayed unmatched. CDR1 and CDR2 from the germline V gene are LNHDA and SQIVND (reference sequence). The CDR3 loop reads CASSTRGQGYGYTF. Here the CDR3 DNA reads TGTGCCAGTAGTACCCGGGGACAGGGCTATGGCTACACCTTC.

The rearrangement joins TRBV4-1 to TRBJ2-7; no reliable D call. Germline lookup yields CDR1 MGHRA and CDR2 YSYEKL. V lost 1 base to trimming and J lost 3 bases, with 10 bases between them. The CDR3 runs to 14 residues. The CDR3 sequence is CASSQVSAYYEQYF. The CDR3 DNA reads TGCGCCAGCAGCCAAGTATCGGCATACTACGAGCAGTACTTC.

This clone was recorded a few times. At the DNA level, this CDR3 is encoded by other sequences in the same sample as well. V is TRBV5-4 and J is TRBJ2-7, with D perhaps TRBD1 or TRBD2 (6 bases each). The CDR3 is 14 residues long. The germline CDR1 and CDR2 sequences are SGHNT and YYREEE (reference sequence). V lost 4 bases to trimming and J lost 1 base, with 12 bases between them. The CDR3 DNA reads as TGTGCCAGCAGCAAGGACAGCGGGTCCTACGAGCAGTACTTC. The encoded protein is CASSKDSGSYEQYF. The full variable domain, completed using reference TRBV5-4 and TRBJ2-7, is ETGVTQSPTHLIKTRGQQVTLRCSSQSGHNTVSWYQQALGQGPQFIFQYYREEENGRGNFPPRFSGLQFPNYSSELNVNALELDDSALYLCASSKDSGSYEQYFGPGTRLTVT.

The gene calls are TRBV15 and TRBJ2-7; D is unclear. Germline V CDR1 and CDR2: LNHNV, YYDKDF (reference sequence). There are 14 residues in the CDR3. Trimming pared 1 base from V and 2 bases from J, leaving 9 bases between. CDR3 coding DNA: TGTGCCACCAGCAGAGGGGCCGGGCCCTACGAGCAGTACTTC. Its translation is CATSRGAGPYEQYF.

This clone was detected only a few times. This sequence joins TRBV5-4 and TRBJ1-5, with D tentatively TRBD1 (5 bases). The germline gives CDR1 SGHNT, CDR2 YYREEE (reference sequence). The V and J ends lost 0 bases and 2 bases respectively, with 12 bases between them. The CDR3 totals 16 residues. In DNA form, the CDR3 reads TGTGCCAGCAGCTTGGGGGCCGGGGGGGGCAATCAGCCCCAGCATTTT. Residues: CASSLGAGGGNQPQHF.

The V gene is TRBV27, the J gene TRBJ2-5; tentative D call: TRBD1 (6 bases). The germline CDR1 and CDR2 sequences are MNHEY and SMNVEV (reference sequence). The CDR3 contains 16 residues. V was clipped by 4 bases and J by 2 bases, with 17 bases between them. For the CDR3, the DNA is TGTGCCAGCAGTTCCGGACAGTGGTCTACACAAGAGACCCAGTACTTC. The encoded protein is CASSSGQWSTQETQYF.

The chain uses TRBV27 and TRBJ2-1, with 10 bases identical to TRBD1. V was clipped by 5 bases and J by 6 bases; unmatched bases: 4. The CDR3 is made up of 14 amino acids. CDR1 and CDR2 (germline): MNHEY, SMNVEV (reference sequence). The CDR3 is CASSPGQGSNEQFF. The CDR3 DNA sequence: TGTGCCAGCAGTCCGGGACAGGGGAGCAATGAGCAGTTCTTC.

The rearrangement joins TRBV5-4 to TRBJ1-2, with TRBD1 matching 7 bases. Germline CDR1 SGHNT, CDR2 YYREEE (reference sequence). CDR3 length: 13 amino acids. The V and J ends lost 4 bases and 8 bases, in that order; junction bases with no gene match: 8. The CDR3 reads CASSLDRAQGYTF. Here the CDR3 DNA reads TGTGCCAGCAGCCTTGACAGGGCTCAAGGCTACACCTTC.